This T cell receptor (beta chain) stems from a study of technical replicates of blood from a handful of donors. The table came from immunoSEQ multiplex PCR; TCRdb's copy has only in-frame clones and leaves some out. This table holds approximately 87,000 clones, approximately 95% found once. The sequence was collected from a human donor in good health. Material for sequencing was T cells isolated from PBMCs.

CDR3 residues: CAWSVKGSSGNTIYF. The CDR3 DNA sequence: TGTGCCTGGAGTGTGAAAGGGAGCTCTGGAAACACCATATATTTT. This sequence joins TRBV30 and TRBJ1-3; D call uncertain. This CDR3 has 15 amino acids. Looked up from germline, CDR1 is GTSNPN and CDR2 is SVGIG (reference sequence). Trimming pared 0 bases from V and 0 bases from J, leaving 9 bases between.